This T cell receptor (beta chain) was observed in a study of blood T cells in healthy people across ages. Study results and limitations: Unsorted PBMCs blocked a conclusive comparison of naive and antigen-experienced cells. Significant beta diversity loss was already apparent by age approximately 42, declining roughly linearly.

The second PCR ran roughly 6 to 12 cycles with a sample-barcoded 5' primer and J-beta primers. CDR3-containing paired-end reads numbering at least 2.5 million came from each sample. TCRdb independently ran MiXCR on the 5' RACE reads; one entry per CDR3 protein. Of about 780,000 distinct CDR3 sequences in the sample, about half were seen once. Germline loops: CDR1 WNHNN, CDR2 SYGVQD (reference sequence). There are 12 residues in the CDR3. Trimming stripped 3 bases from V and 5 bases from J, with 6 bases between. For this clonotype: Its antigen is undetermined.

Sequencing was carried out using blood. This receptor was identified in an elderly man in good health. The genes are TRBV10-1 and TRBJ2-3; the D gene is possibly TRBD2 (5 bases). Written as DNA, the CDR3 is TGCGCCAGCAGTGAAGGAGGAGATACGCAGTATTTT. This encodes CASSEGGDTQYF.